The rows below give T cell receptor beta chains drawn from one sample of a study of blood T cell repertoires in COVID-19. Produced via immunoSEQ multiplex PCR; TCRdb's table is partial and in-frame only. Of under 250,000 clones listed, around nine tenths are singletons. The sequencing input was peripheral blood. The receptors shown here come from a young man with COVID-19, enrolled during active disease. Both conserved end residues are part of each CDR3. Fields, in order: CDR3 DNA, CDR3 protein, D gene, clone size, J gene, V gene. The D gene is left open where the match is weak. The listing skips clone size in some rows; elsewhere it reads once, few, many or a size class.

DNA: TGTGCCAGCAGCTTAAAGAGACAGGGAGGCTACACCTTC
CDR3: CASSLKRQGGYTF
D: TRBD1
size: -
J: TRBJ1-2
V: TRBV11-2

DNA: TGTGCCAGTAGTGAACAGGGGGCATCCTACAATGAGCAGTTCTTC
CDR3: CASSEQGASYNEQFF
D: TRBD1
size: -
J: TRBJ2-1
V: TRBV19

DNA: TGTGCCAGCAGTGAAGTTGAAGCGGGGGTCACCGGGGAGCTGTTTTTT
CDR3: CASSEVEAGVTGELFF
D: TRBD2
size: -
J: TRBJ2-2
V: TRBV2

DNA: TGTGCCAGCAGCGCACCGTCGGGGAGGGGAAAAACTGAAGCTTTCTTT
CDR3: CASSAPSGRGKTEAFF
D: -
size: once
J: TRBJ1-1
V: TRBV7-9

DNA: TGTGCCAGCAGCTTACGGCTAGCGGGGTCCTACGAGCAGTACTTC
CDR3: CASSLRLAGSYEQYF
D: TRBD2
size: -
J: TRBJ2-7
V: TRBV7-2

DNA: TGTGCCAGCAGCTTGGCGGACTATGGCTACACCTTC
CDR3: CASSLADYGYTF
D: -
size: -
J: TRBJ1-2
V: TRBV5-5

DNA: TGCGCCAGCAGCTCCCCCTTGGGGGGTAGCGGGGCTTACGAGCAGTACTTC
CDR3: CASSSPLGGSGAYEQYF
D: TRBD2
size: -
J: TRBJ2-7
V: TRBV5-1

DNA: TGTGCCAGCAGGACAGGGGAGAACACCGGGGAGCTGTTTTTT
CDR3: CASRTGENTGELFF
D: TRBD1
size: -
J: TRBJ2-2
V: TRBV9

DNA: TGTGCCAGCAGCCCGGACAGGGCCTATGGCTACACCTTC
CDR3: CASSPDRAYGYTF
D: TRBD1
size: -
J: TRBJ1-2
V: TRBV14

DNA: TGTGCCAGCAGCTTAGGGCAGGGTACCTACGAGCAGTACTTC
CDR3: CASSLGQGTYEQYF
D: -
size: -
J: TRBJ2-7
V: TRBV7-6

DNA: TGTGCCAGCACCCCCGGCCAGGGTAGGAATGGCTACACCTTC
CDR3: CASTPGQGRNGYTF
D: -
size: -
J: TRBJ1-2
V: TRBV2

DNA: TGTGCCACCTTCACAGGGGGCATGACGAAGGAGCAGTTCTTC
CDR3: CATFTGGMTKEQFF
D: TRBD1
size: -
J: TRBJ2-1
V: TRBV6-5

DNA: TGTGCCAGTAGTATGGTGGGGCTACCGGGACAGATGCAGAATGAGCAGTTCTTC
CDR3: CASSMVGLPGQMQNEQFF
D: TRBD1
size: -
J: TRBJ2-1
V: TRBV19

DNA: TGTGCCAGCAGCCAAGAGGGGCCGGTTCAGGGGGTGCAGGGGAACACCGGGGAGCTGTTTTTT
CDR3: CASSQEGPVQGVQGNTGELFF
D: TRBD1
size: -
J: TRBJ2-2
V: TRBV3-1/TRBV3-2

DNA: TGTGCCAGCAGCCCCCGGACAGGGGGCATCTATGGCTACACCTTC
CDR3: CASSPRTGGIYGYTF
D: TRBD1
size: -
J: TRBJ1-2
V: TRBV6-5

DNA: TGTGCCAGCAGCCAAGGACTACAGACTAACACCGGGGAGCTGTTTTTT
CDR3: CASSQGLQTNTGELFF
D: -
size: once
J: TRBJ2-2
V: TRBV5-4

DNA: TGTGCCAGCAGTCCTCGGACAGGGTCGACTGAAGCTTTCTTT
CDR3: CASSPRTGSTEAFF
D: TRBD1
size: -
J: TRBJ1-1
V: TRBV6-6

DNA: TGTGCCAGCAGCCAAGATGCCAGGGCTGGAAACACCATATATTTT
CDR3: CASSQDARAGNTIYF
D: -
size: -
J: TRBJ1-3
V: TRBV3-1/TRBV3-2

DNA: TGTGCCAGCACGACCTCAAGACGGACAGGGAGAGATAACTATGGCTACACCTTC
CDR3: CASTTSRRTGRDNYGYTF
D: TRBD1
size: -
J: TRBJ1-2
V: TRBV19

DNA: TGTGCCAGTAGCATGGGCGTGGGCGTAATCGAGACCCAGTACTTC
CDR3: CASSMGVGVIETQYF
D: -
size: once
J: TRBJ2-5
V: TRBV19

DNA: TGTGCCAGCAACACTAAAAATTCCCTCGGGGGAGATATCTACTATGGCTACACCTTC
CDR3: CASNTKNSLGGDIYYGYTF
D: -
size: -
J: TRBJ1-2
V: TRBV7-9

DNA: TGCGCCAGCAGCTTGGAACCAGGGGATTCACCCCTCCACTTT
CDR3: CASSLEPGDSPLHF
D: -
size: -
J: TRBJ1-6
V: TRBV5-1